This TCR beta chain was identified during a study of T cells in localized non-small cell lung cancer. Study-level results: Appearance in adjacent lung was seen for a median approximately 58 of the top 100 tumor clones. Heterogeneity within the tumor remains possible, as just one region underwent sequencing. Among the tissues sampled, uninvolved adjacent lung had the highest T cell clonality, above tumor.

Comment on this clone: Its target is unknown.

Assay: immunoSEQ multiplex PCR; the TCRdb copy retains only in-frame clones and omits some. The sample contains about 82,000 clones, 80% of which appear only once. In germline, CDR1 is GTSNPN, CDR2 SVGIG (reference sequence). The V gene lost 4 bases and the J gene lost 3 bases, with 9 bases spanning the gap. This CDR3 has 12 amino acids. The source material was PBMCs, sampled before any cancer treatment. The sequence was collected from a man aged 40-75 years with stage II squamous cell lung carcinoma. This chain joins TRBV30 and TRBJ2-5, with D unclear. This CDR3 is CAWNSPEETQYF. The CDR3 DNA is TGTGCCTGGAACAGTCCCGAAGAGACCCAGTACTTC. Full variable domain (rest looked up from reference TRBV30 and TRBJ2-5): SQTIHQWPATLVQPVGSPLSLECTVEGTSNPNLYWYRQAAGRGLQLLFYSVGIGQISSEVPQNLSASRPQDRQFILSSKKLLLSDSGFYLCAWNSPEETQYFGPGTRLLVL.